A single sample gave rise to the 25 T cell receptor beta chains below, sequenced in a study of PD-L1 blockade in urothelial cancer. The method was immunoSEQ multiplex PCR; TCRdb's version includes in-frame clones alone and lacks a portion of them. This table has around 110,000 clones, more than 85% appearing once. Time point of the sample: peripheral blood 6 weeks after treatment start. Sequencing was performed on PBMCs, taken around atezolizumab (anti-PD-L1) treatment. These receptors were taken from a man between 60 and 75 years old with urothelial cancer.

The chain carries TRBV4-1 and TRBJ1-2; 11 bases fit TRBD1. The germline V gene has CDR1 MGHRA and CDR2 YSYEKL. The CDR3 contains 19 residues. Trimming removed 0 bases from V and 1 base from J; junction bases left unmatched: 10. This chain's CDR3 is CASSQDALGQGAVNYGYTF. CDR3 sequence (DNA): TGCGCCAGCAGCCAAGATGCGTTAGGACAGGGGGCCGTTAACTATGGCTACACCTTC.

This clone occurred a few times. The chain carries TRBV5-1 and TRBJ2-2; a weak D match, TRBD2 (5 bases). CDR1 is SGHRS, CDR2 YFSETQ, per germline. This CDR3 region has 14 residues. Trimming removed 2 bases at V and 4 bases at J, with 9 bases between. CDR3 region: CASSFGEITGELFF. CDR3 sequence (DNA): TGCGCCAGCAGCTTTGGGGAGATCACCGGGGAGCTGTTTTTT.

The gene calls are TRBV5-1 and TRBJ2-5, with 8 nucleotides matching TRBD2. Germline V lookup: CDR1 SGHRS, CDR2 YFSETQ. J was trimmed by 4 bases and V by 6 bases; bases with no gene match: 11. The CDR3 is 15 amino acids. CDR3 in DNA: TGCGCCAGCACCCCCCAGCCAGCGGGAGCAGAGACCCAGTACTTC. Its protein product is CASTPQPAGAETQYF.

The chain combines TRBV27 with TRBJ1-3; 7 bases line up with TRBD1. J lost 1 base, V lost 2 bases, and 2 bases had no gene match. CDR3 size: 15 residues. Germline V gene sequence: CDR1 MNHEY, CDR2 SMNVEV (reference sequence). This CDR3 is CASSLNRGSGNTIYF. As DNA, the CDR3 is TGTGCCAGCAGTTTAAACAGGGGTTCTGGAAACACCATATATTTT.

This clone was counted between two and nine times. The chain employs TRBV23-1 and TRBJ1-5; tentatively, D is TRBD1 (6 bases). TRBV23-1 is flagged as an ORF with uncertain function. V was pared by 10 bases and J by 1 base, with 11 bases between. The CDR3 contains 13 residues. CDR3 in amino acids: CAIPQGSNQPQHF. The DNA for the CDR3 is TGCGCCATTCCTCAGGGGAGCAATCAGCCCCAGCATTTT.

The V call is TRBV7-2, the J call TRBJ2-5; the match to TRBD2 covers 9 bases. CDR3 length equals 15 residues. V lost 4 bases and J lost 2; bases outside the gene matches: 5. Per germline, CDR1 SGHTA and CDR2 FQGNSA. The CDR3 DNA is TGTGCCAGCAGCTATCAGACTAGCGGACAAGAGACCCAGTACTTC. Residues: CASSYQTSGQETQYF.

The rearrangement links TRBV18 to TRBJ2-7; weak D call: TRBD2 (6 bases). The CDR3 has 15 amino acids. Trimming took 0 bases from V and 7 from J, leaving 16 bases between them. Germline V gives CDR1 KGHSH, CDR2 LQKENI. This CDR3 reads CASSPPSAGLWEQYF. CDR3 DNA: TGTGCCAGCTCACCACCTTCGGCGGGGCTTTGGGAGCAGTACTTC.

CDR3 nucleotide sequence: TGTGCCAGCAGTTTACGACTAGCGGGAGCCGAGCAGTACTTC. The encoded protein is CASSLRLAGAEQYF. The chain combines TRBV27 with TRBJ2-7, with 12 bases fitting TRBD2. The CDR3 loop spans 14 amino acids. The germline V gene has CDR1 MNHEY and CDR2 SMNVEV (reference sequence). Trimming took 2 bases from V and 6 from J; bases not matched to a gene: 2.

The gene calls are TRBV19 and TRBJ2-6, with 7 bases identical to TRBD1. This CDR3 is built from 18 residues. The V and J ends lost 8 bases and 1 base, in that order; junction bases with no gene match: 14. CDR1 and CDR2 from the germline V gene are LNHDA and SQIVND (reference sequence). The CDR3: CASEARDSVESGANVLTF. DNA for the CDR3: TGTGCCAGTGAGGCACGGGACAGTGTTGAGTCTGGGGCCAACGTCCTGACTTTC.

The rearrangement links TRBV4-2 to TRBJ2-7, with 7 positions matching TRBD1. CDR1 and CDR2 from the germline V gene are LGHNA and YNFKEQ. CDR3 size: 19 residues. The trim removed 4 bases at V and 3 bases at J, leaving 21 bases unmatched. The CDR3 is CASSRSGPGERDRYYEQYF. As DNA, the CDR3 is TGTGCCAGCAGCCGCTCGGGCCCCGGGGAGAGGGACAGATACTACGAGCAGTACTTC.

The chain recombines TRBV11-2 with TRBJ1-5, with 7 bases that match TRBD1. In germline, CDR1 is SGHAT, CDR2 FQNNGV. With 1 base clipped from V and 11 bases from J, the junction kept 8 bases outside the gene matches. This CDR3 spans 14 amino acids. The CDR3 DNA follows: TGTGCCAGCAGCTTAGCAGGGGGGTCCGGGACCCAGCATTTT. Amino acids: CASSLAGGSGTQHF.

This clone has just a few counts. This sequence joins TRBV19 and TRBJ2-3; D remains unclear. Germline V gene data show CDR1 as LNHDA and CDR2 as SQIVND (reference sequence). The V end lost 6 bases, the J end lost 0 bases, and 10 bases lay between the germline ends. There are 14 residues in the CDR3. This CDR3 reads CASRQRTSTDTQYF. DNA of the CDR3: TGTGCCAGTAGACAGAGAACTAGCACAGATACGCAGTATTTT.

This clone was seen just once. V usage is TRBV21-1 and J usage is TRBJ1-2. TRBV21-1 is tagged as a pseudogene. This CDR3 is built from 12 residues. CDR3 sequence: CASGGIVYGYTF. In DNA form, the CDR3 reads TGTGCCAGCGGAGGGATTGTCTATGGCTACACCTTC.

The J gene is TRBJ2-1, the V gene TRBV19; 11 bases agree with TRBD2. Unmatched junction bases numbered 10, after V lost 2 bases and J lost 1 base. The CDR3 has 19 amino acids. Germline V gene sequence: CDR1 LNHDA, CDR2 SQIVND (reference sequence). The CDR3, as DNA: TGTGCCAGTAGTATAAGGGGACTAGCGGAACTAGCGTCCTACAATGAGCAGTTCTTC. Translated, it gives CASSIRGLAELASYNEQFF. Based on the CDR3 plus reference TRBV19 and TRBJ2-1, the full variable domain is DGGITQSPKYLFRKEGQNVTLSCEQNLNHDAMYWYRQDPGQGLRLIYYSQIVNDFQKGDIAEGYSVSREKKESFPLTVTSAQKNPTAFYLCASSIRGLAELASYNEQFFGPGTRLTVL.

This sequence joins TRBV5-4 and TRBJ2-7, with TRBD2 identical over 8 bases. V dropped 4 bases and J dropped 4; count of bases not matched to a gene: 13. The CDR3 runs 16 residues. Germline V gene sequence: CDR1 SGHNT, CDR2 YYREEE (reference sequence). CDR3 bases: TGTGCCAGCAGCACCCCAGGGAGCGGGGGCCCTTACGAGCAGTACTTC. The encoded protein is CASSTPGSGGPYEQYF.

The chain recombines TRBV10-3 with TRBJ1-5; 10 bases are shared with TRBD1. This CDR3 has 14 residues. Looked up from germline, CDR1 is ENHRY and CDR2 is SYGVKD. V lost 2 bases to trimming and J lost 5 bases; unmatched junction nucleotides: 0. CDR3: CAISEGQGDQPQHF. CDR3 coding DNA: TGTGCCATCAGTGAGGGACAGGGGGATCAGCCCCAGCATTTT.

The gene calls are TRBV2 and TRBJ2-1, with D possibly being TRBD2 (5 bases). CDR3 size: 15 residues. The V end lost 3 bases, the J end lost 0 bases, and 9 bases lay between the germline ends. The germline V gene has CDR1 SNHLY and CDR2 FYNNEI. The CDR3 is CASSDLASSYNEQFF. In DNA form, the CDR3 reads TGTGCCAGCAGTGATCTAGCTAGCTCCTACAATGAGCAGTTCTTC.

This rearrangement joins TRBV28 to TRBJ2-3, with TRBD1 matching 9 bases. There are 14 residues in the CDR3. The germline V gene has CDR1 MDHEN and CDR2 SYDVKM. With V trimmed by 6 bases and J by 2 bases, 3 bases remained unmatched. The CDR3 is CASRGTGNTDTQYF. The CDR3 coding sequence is TGTGCCAGCAGAGGGACAGGGAACACAGATACGCAGTATTTT.

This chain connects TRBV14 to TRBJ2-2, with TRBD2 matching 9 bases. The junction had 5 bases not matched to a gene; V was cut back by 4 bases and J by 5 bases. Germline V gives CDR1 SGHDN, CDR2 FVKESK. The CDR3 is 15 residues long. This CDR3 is CASSRGLAVTGELFF. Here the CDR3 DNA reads TGTGCCAGCAGCCGGGGACTAGCCGTGACCGGGGAGCTGTTTTTT.

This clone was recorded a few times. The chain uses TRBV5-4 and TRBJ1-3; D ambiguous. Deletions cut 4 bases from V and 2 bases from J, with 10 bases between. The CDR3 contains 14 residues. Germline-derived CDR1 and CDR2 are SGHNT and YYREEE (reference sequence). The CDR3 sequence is CASSGDNPGNTIYF. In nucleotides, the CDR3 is TGTGCCAGCAGCGGTGACAACCCTGGAAACACCATATATTTT.

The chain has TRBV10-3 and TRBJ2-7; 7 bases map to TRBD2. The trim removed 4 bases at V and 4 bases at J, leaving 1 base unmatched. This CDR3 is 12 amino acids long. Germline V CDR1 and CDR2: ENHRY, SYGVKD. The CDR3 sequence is CAISGEGYEQYF. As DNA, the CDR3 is TGTGCCATCAGTGGGGAGGGGTACGAGCAGTACTTC.

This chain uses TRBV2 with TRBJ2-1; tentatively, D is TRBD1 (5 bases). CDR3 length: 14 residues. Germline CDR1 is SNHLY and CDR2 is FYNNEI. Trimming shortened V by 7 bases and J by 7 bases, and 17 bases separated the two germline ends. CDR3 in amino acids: CASIRSGIGNEQFF. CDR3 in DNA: TGTGCCAGCATTCGATCAGGGATTGGGAATGAGCAGTTCTTC. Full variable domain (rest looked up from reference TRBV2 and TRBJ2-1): EPEVTQTPSHQVTQMGQEVILRCVPISNHLYFYWYRQILGQKVEFLVSFYNNEISEKSEIFDDQFSVERPDGSNFTLKIRSTKLEDSAMYFCASIRSGIGNEQFFGPGTRLTVL.

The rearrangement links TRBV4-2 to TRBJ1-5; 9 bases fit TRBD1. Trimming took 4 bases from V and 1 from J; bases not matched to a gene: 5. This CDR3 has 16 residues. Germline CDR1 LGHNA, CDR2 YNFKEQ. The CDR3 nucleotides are TGTGCCAGCAGCCCCGGGGGACAGGGAAGCAATCAGCCCCAGCATTTT. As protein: CASSPGGQGSNQPQHF.

In nucleotides, the CDR3 is TGTGCCAGCTCACCACCGAGGGGGGGGAGCACAGATACGCAGTATTTT. Encoded protein: CASSPPRGGSTDTQYF. The chain recombines TRBV18 with TRBJ2-3; D is possibly TRBD2 (7 bases). This CDR3 comprises 16 residues. Deletions cut 0 bases from V and 0 bases from J, with 10 bases between. The germline CDR1 and CDR2 sequences are KGHSH and LQKENI.

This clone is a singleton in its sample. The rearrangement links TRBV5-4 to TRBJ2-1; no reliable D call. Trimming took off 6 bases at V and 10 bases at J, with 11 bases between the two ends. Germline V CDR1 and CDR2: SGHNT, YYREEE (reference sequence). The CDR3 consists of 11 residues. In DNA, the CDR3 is TGTGCCAGCACCCGTTCTGTGGAGCAGTTCTTC. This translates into CASTRSVEQFF.